One and the same sample provided the 6 T cell receptor beta chains below, sequenced in a study of blood T cell repertoires in COVID-19. Using immunoSEQ multiplex PCR, the repertoire was profiled, and TCRdb retains in-frame clones only, with some absent. The sample contains 250,000 or so clones, roughly 88% of which appear only once. Sequenced: PBMCs or T cells enriched from blood (not recorded which). The receptors were sampled from a woman between 35 and 50 years old who had been exposed to COVID-19.

A single count supports this clone. This rearrangement joins TRBV28 to TRBJ2-3, with TRBD2 identical over 10 bases. Germline V CDR1 and CDR2: MDHEN, SYDVKM. Trimming removed 7 bases from V and 6 bases from J; junction bases left unmatched: 10. CDR3 length equals 15 residues. In DNA form, the CDR3 reads TGTGCCAGCACCCGTAGCGGGGGGTTCGGGGATACGCAGTATTTT. It is translated as CASTRSGGFGDTQYF.

The J gene is TRBJ2-1, the V gene TRBV24-1, with a weak D call TRBD1 (5 bases). The CDR3 is 12 amino acids. From germline, CDR1 is KGHDR and CDR2 SFDVKD. Between the trimmed V and J ends, which lost 4 bases and 12 bases, there was a span of 12 bases. The CDR3 loop is CATSETRDRQFF. The CDR3 DNA follows: TGTGCCACCAGTGAAACCAGGGATAGGCAGTTCTTC.

This clone was counted a single time. The CDR3: CASSQDTTSGTSNEQFF. The CDR3 DNA reads TGCGCCAGCAGCCAAGACACGACTAGCGGGACTTCCAATGAGCAGTTCTTC. The V call is TRBV4-3, the J call TRBJ2-1; 11 positions match TRBD2. This CDR3 has 17 residues. Losses at the gene ends were 0 bases for V and 6 bases for J; bases not matched to a gene: 7. Germline V gene sequence: CDR1 LGHNA, CDR2 YSLEER.

The chain joins TRBV12-3 or TRBV12-4 to TRBJ1-2; D may be TRBD1 (5 bases). The germline V and J ends were trimmed by 4 bases and 7 bases, with 10 bases remaining between them. This CDR3 comprises 12 residues. The CDR3, as DNA: TGTGCCAGCAGTTCGGCAGGGCTTGGCTACACCTTC. This encodes CASSSAGLGYTF.

The rearrangement joins TRBV2 to TRBJ2-3; D is possibly TRBD2 (5 bases). Germline V gene sequence: CDR1 SNHLY, CDR2 FYNNEI. The V end lost 8 bases, the J end lost 0 bases, and 15 bases lay between the germline ends. The CDR3 runs to 15 residues. This CDR3 reads CASGGAAGSTDTQYF. CDR3 nucleotide sequence: TGTGCCAGCGGAGGAGCGGCCGGAAGCACAGATACGCAGTATTTT.

This sequence joins TRBV3-1 (or the pseudogene TRBV3-2) and TRBJ1-5, with D maybe TRBD1 (6 bases). Trimming took 0 bases from V and 6 from J, leaving 12 bases between them. The CDR3 extends over 15 amino acids. The V gene's germline CDR1 is LGHDT and CDR2 YNNKEL (reference sequence). This CDR3 is CASSQDSTGGQPQHF. The CDR3 nucleotides read TGTGCCAGCAGCCAAGATTCGACAGGCGGTCAGCCCCAGCATTTT.